Included here is one TCR beta chain sequence, with context. The antigen is unknown. These donors were members of the roughly 110-subject validation cohort, a group separate from the approximately 700-subject first cohort. TCRdb's copy holds only in-frame clones and misses some; the assay was immunoSEQ multiplex PCR. The table has hundreds of thousands of clones, around 86% seen once. This specimen comes from a study of cytomegalovirus exposure and HLA in healthy donors. General study findings and limits: Rare TCR sequences predominated, though certain public TCRs were found in many donors.

The receptor comes from a woman aged 18 to 35 in good health and CMV-seronegative. The sequenced material came from PBMCs.

CDR3: CASNTVGGNQPQHF. In DNA, the CDR3 is TGTGCCAGCAATACAGTCGGCGGCAATCAGCCCCAGCATTTT. The rearrangement joins TRBV2 to TRBJ1-5; D ambiguous. There are 14 residues in the CDR3. Germline-derived CDR1 and CDR2 are SNHLY and FYNNEI. Trimming took 7 bases from V and 2 from J, leaving 12 bases between them.